Below, 24 T cell receptor beta chains from the same sample are listed, as sequenced in a study of T-cell reconstitution after alpha-beta-depleted transplantation in children. A TCRbeta library incorporating unique molecular identifiers was prepared. Each CDR3 protein is one row after TCRdb ran MiXCR on the PCR reads. The data contain roughly 790,000 distinct CDR3 sequences, 16% of them singletons. The sample in question was PBMCs, mostly from graft donor cells, obtained 360 days after TCRalphabeta/CD19-depleted stem cell transplant. Receptors were obtained from a male patient aged 10-17 years who had a stem cell transplant for acute lymphoblastic leukemia, so the T cells may come from the graft donor.

In this sample, this clonotype turned up many times. J is TRBJ2-5 and V is TRBV4-1; TRBD2 matches at 11 bases. The CDR3 runs to 15 residues. The J segment lost 2 bases and the V segment lost 5 bases, leaving 4 bases of the junction unmatched. CDR1 is MGHRA, CDR2 YSYEKL, per germline. CDR3 DNA: TGCGCCAGCAGCACCGGACTAGCGGGTCAAGAGACCCAGTACTTC. Its translation is CASSTGLAGQETQYF.

This clonotype was found a few times. The V gene is TRBV5-5, the J gene TRBJ2-1; 11 nucleotides agree with TRBD1. V was clipped by 1 base and J by 4 bases; unmatched bases: 7. In germline, CDR1 is SGHKS, CDR2 YYEKEE (reference sequence). CDR3 size: 17 residues. CDR3 region: CASSLFPGTGGYNEQFF. CDR3 coding DNA: TGTGCCAGCAGCTTGTTCCCCGGGACAGGGGGTTACAATGAGCAGTTCTTC.

The chain combines TRBV7-2 with TRBJ2-3; D is unresolved. The CDR3 is 15 amino acids. The germline V gene has CDR1 SGHTA and CDR2 FQGNSA. The V end was cut by 5 bases, the J end by 6 bases, with 18 bases between. The CDR3 DNA is TGTGCCAGCAGCAGACGGACGAGCATTTCCGATACGCAGTATTTT. Protein sequence: CASSRRTSISDTQYF.

V usage is TRBV19 and J usage is TRBJ2-1; D remains unclear. V was shortened by 0 bases and J by 2 bases, with 8 bases between the two germline ends. This CDR3 is 15 amino acids long. The germline gives CDR1 LNHDA, CDR2 SQIVND (reference sequence). As DNA, the CDR3 is TGTGCCAGTAGTATAGAAGGGAATCCCTACAATGAGCAGTTCTTC. It specifies CASSIEGNPYNEQFF.

The J gene is TRBJ2-2, the V gene TRBV3-1; TRBD1 or TRBD2 may be the D gene (5 bases each). This CDR3 region has 14 residues. V lost 4 bases to trimming and J lost 4 bases, with 10 bases between them. Germline CDR1 LGHDT, CDR2 YNNKEL (reference sequence). As DNA, the CDR3 is TGTGCCAGCAGCCCCGGGGACCTCACCGGGGAGCTGTTTTTT. Its translation: CASSPGDLTGELFF.

This clonotype was observed many times. The rearrangement links TRBV12-3 or TRBV12-4 to TRBJ2-3; TRBD2 might be the D (5 bases). CDR3 length: 13 residues. V lost 5 bases to trimming and J lost 2 bases, with 8 bases between them. CDR3 coding DNA: TGTGCCAGCAGTGAGGGCCCCACAGATACGCAGTATTTT. Amino acids: CASSEGPTDTQYF.

The chain combines TRBV4-1 with TRBJ2-1; 15 bases fit TRBD2. CDR1 and CDR2 (germline): MGHRA, YSYEKL. The CDR3 has 22 amino acids. J lost 4 bases, V lost 1 base, and 17 bases had no gene match. The CDR3 reads CASSQAPWTSGRVRMWYNEQFF. In DNA form, the CDR3 reads TGCGCCAGCAGCCAAGCACCCTGGACTAGCGGGAGGGTACGGATGTGGTACAATGAGCAGTTCTTC.

The rearrangement links TRBV5-1 to TRBJ2-3; maybe TRBD2 (6 bases). Trimming took 0 bases from V and 4 from J, leaving 15 bases between them. CDR3 size: 16 residues. Germline V CDR1 and CDR2: SGHRS, YFSETQ. CDR3 protein: CASSLDQQGGSDTQYF. The CDR3 nucleotides are TGCGCCAGCAGCTTGGACCAGCAAGGAGGGTCAGATACGCAGTATTTT.

This clonotype was seen many times. V usage is TRBV9 and J usage is TRBJ2-7, with D possibly TRBD1 on 6 matching bases. CDR3 length: 16 residues. Deletions cut 3 bases from V and 5 bases from J, with 21 bases between. Per the germline V gene, CDR1 is SGDLS and CDR2 is YYNGEE. The CDR3 loop is CASSALSLGARDEQYF. DNA of the CDR3: TGTGCCAGCAGCGCACTTAGTCTGGGGGCGCGAGACGAGCAGTACTTC.

This clonotype was found many times. This chain links TRBV5-1 with TRBJ2-2; 11 nucleotides agree with TRBD2. CDR1 is SGHRS and CDR2 is YFSETQ in the germline V gene. The CDR3 is 16 amino acids. Trimming removed 0 bases from V and 4 bases from J; junction bases left unmatched: 2. CDR3 sequence: CASSLGLAGFTGELFF. CDR3 nucleotide sequence: TGCGCCAGCAGCTTGGGACTAGCGGGATTCACCGGGGAGCTGTTTTTT. Combining the CDR3 with reference TRBV5-1 and TRBJ2-2 gives the whole variable domain KAGVTQTPRYLIKTRGQQVTLSCSPISGHRSVSWYQQTPGQGLQFLFEYFSETQRNKGNFPGRFSGRQFSNSRSEMNVSTLELGDSALYLCASSLGLAGFTGELFFGEGSRLTVL.

The gene calls are TRBV28 and TRBJ2-2; TRBD1 matches 8 bases. V trimming: 5 bases; J trimming: 5 bases; junction bases outside the gene matches: 7. Germline assignment: CDR1 MDHEN and CDR2 SYDVKM. This CDR3 spans 15 amino acids. This chain's CDR3 is CASSLDRARTGELFF. CDR3 DNA: TGTGCCAGCAGTCTGGACAGGGCAAGGACCGGGGAGCTGTTTTTT.

This clonotype has a count of ten or more. V is TRBV4-1 and J is TRBJ1-2; 9 bases are a match to TRBD1. V shed 5 bases, J shed 3 bases, and the junction held 7 bases outside the gene matches. Per germline, CDR1 MGHRA and CDR2 YSYEKL. CDR3 length equals 15 residues. CDR3 in DNA: TGCGCCAGCAGCACCGGGACAGGGATGGACTATGGCTACACCTTC. Its translation is CASSTGTGMDYGYTF.

In its sample, this clonotype was seen a few times. V and J are TRBV4-1 and TRBJ2-5; maybe TRBD2 (5 bases). The CDR3 is made up of 15 amino acids. Per the germline V gene, CDR1 is MGHRA and CDR2 is YSYEKL. V lost 1 base and J lost 2, with 11 bases in between. CDR3: CASSQVQAEQETQYF. CDR3 in DNA: TGCGCCAGCAGCCAAGTTCAAGCGGAACAAGAGACCCAGTACTTC.

This clonotype was observed a handful of times. The chain couples TRBV19 to TRBJ1-1, with D hard to call. Trimming removed 0 bases from V and 0 bases from J, with 14 bases in between. In germline, CDR1 is LNHDA, CDR2 SQIVND (reference sequence). The CDR3 covers 17 residues. CDR3 in DNA: TGTGCCAGTAGTATAGAAGATGGGCGGATCTTGAACACTGAAGCTTTCTTT. Translation gives CASSIEDGRILNTEAFF.

This chain uses TRBV27 with TRBJ2-7; D tentatively fits TRBD1 or TRBD2 (6 bases each). The CDR3 totals 14 residues. The germline V and J ends were trimmed by 4 bases and 2 bases, with 12 bases remaining between them. Germline V CDR1 and CDR2: MNHEY, SMNVEV (reference sequence). For the CDR3, the DNA is TGTGCCAGCAGTTGGTCCGGGGGCACCTACGAGCAGTACTTC. It encodes CASSWSGGTYEQYF.

V usage is TRBV5-1 and J usage is TRBJ2-1; perhaps TRBD2 as D (5 bases). Trimming removed 1 base at V and 6 bases at J, with 17 bases between. CDR3 length: 16 residues. CDR1 SGHRS and CDR2 YFSETQ come from the germline V gene. CDR3: CASSLLLGIGPNEQFF. DNA of the CDR3: TGCGCCAGCAGCTTGCTACTAGGTATTGGGCCCAATGAGCAGTTCTTC.

This clonotype was seen repeatedly, ten times or more. This sequence joins TRBV15 and TRBJ2-3; no reliable D call. Germline V gives CDR1 LNHNV, CDR2 YYDKDF (reference sequence). The V end was cut by 3 bases, the J end by 4 bases, with 8 bases between. CDR3 length: 13 residues. The CDR3 sequence is CATSSPTPDTQYF. In nucleotides, the CDR3 is TGTGCCACCAGCAGCCCTACGCCAGATACGCAGTATTTT.

This clonotype occurred many times. CDR3 loop: CASSLEFLAGSNTDTQYF. The DNA for the CDR3 is TGCGCCAGCAGCTTGGAGTTCCTAGCGGGATCCAACACAGATACGCAGTATTTT. The genes are TRBV5-1 and TRBJ2-3, with 9 bases lining up with TRBD2. The trim removed 0 bases at V and 2 bases at J, leaving 10 bases unmatched. The CDR3 is made up of 18 amino acids. CDR1 is SGHRS and CDR2 is YFSETQ in the germline V gene. The variable domain in full, with the rest retrieved from reference TRBV5-1 and TRBJ2-3, is KAGVTQTPRYLIKTRGQQVTLSCSPISGHRSVSWYQQTPGQGLQFLFEYFSETQRNKGNFPGRFSGRQFSNSRSEMNVSTLELGDSALYLCASSLEFLAGSNTDTQYFGPGTRLTVL.

This clonotype was counted a few times. The chain has TRBV27 and TRBJ2-2; 7 nucleotides agree with TRBD1. The CDR3 has 15 residues. Trimming cost V 8 bases and J 5 bases; bases outside gene matches: 11. CDR1 is MNHEY, CDR2 SMNVEV, per germline (reference sequence). The CDR3 bases are TGTGCCAGCGGGTTGCAGGGGGTGGTTACCGGGGAGCTGTTTTTT. Its protein product is CASGLQGVVTGELFF.

This clonotype was picked up a small number of times. The junction departs from germline at one end; a sequencing error may be responsible. V and J are TRBV7-9 and TRBJ2-1; D unclear. The CDR3 runs to 14 residues. Germline-derived CDR1 and CDR2 are SEHNR and FQNEAQ (reference sequence). The CDR3 loop is CASRLPSASNEQFF. The CDR3 nucleotides read TGTGCCAGCCGCTTACCCTCGGCGAGCAATGAGCAGTTCTTC.

This clonotype was observed a handful of times. This chain links TRBV10-3 with TRBJ2-2; D may be TRBD2 (5 bases). Germline CDR1 is ENHRY and CDR2 is SYGVKD. Trimming took 8 bases from V and 1 from J, leaving 11 bases between them. This CDR3 comprises 14 residues. The CDR3 region has the DNA TGTGCCATCGAGGAGGACCTGAACACCGGGGAGCTGTTTTTT. It is translated as CAIEEDLNTGELFF.

This clonotype was counted a few times. The chain joins TRBV12-3 or TRBV12-4 to TRBJ2-2, with 8 bases lining up with TRBD2. The CDR3 totals 19 residues. The V segment lost 2 bases and the J segment 5 bases; nucleotides outside the gene matches: 16. CDR3 in DNA: TGTGCCAGCAGTTTATCTTCCCCCCCCGGTAGCGGGATGACCGGGGAGCTGTTTTTT. Translation gives CASSLSSPPGSGMTGELFF.

This clonotype came up many times. The V and J genes are TRBV5-1 and TRBJ1-1; a possible D gene is TRBD1 (6 bases). Germline V gene lookup returns CDR1 SGHRS and CDR2 YFSETQ. Trimming stripped 2 bases from V and 0 bases from J, with 14 bases between. The CDR3 loop spans 16 amino acids. The CDR3 region has the DNA TGCGCCAGCAGCTTAACAGGGCTGAGGCTGAACACTGAAGCTTTCTTT. Its translation is CASSLTGLRLNTEAFF.

This clonotype was detected only once. One end of the junction is discordant with germline, which a read error may explain. The chain employs TRBV4-1 and TRBJ2-7; TRBD1 is a possible D gene (6 bases). This CDR3 is built from 15 residues. In germline, CDR1 is MGHRA, CDR2 YSYEKL. The CDR3 DNA is TGCGCCAGCAGCCGCCTAACAGGGACAACCTACGAGCAGCACTTC. This codes for CASSRLTGTTYEQHF.